This TCR beta chain comes out of a study of blood T cell repertoires in COVID-19. About the study: Researchers got acute and convalescent COVID-19 samples from the United States, Italy and Spain.

V was pared by 4 bases and J by 8 bases, with 9 bases of the junction left unmatched. The germline V gene encodes CDR1 SGHTA and CDR2 FQGNSA. The CDR3 has 15 residues. In the study's own analysis: Using reference gene primer amplification, nucleated cell counts were estimated. Sequencing was performed with immunoSEQ multiplex PCR; in TCRdb, only in-frame clones are kept and a portion is missing. The D gene and trimming were derived from the DNA, and the V and J assignments and clone size from that table. The profile shows about 86,000 clones, over 70% of them singletons. This sequence joins TRBV7-2 and TRBJ2-1, with 9 bases aligning to TRBD1. The TCR was taken from a human donor in a cohort sampled during active COVID-19. The sequencing input was peripheral blood. CDR3 nucleotide sequence: TGTGCCAGCAGCTATTTGGGACAGGGAAGGGATGAGCAGTTCTTC. Translation: CASSYLGQGRDEQFF.